The subject of this entry is one T cell receptor beta chain. This clonotype appeared many times. Its antigen is not yet known. No qualities accompany the bases; no much larger clone lies one base away. These data originate in a study listed by TCRdb under 2016. The CDR3 spans 11 residues, from the cysteine through the phenylalanine. Of the read, only the CDR3 DNA is kept; its 33 bases are in frame from base 1. V is clipped by 3 bases and J by 8 bases, and the sequence between their germline boundaries is 7 bases long. Library preparation used RT-PCR. TCRdb shows the sequencer as Illumina MiSeq. The public reads were reanalyzed by TCRdb: fastp trimming at Q25, MiXCR alignment, in-frame beta chains only. Rows are combined by CDR3 protein, so each entry shows the most common genes and DNA. The sample table holds hundreds of thousands of distinct CDR3 sequences, of which about 14% were seen once. The top ten clones comprise 3.6% of the sample.

The chain joins TRBV12-3 or TRBV12-4 to TRBJ1-2, with the D gene not confidently named. Sequencing was carried out using memory CD4+ T cells from blood. The source of this sequence is a female donor in good health, serving as a healthy control. The CDR3 region has the sequence CASSFDRGYTF. The nucleotide sequence is TGTGCCAGCAGTTTTGATCGGGGCTACACCTTC.